This entry features one T cell receptor (beta chain) sequence. The antigen is not known. This may be a read error, as it is one base from a much larger clone. These data belong to a study of regulatory T cells in long-lasting Graves disease. Whole-study findings and limits: When disease was persistent, TRBV28, TRBJ1-2 and TRBJ2-5 were the favored segments. Possibly, accuracy suffered from the small sample size. TCR diversity was lower in persistent Graves' patients (versus newly diagnosed ones).

The CDR3 consists of 13 residues. The germline V gene has CDR1 SNHLY and CDR2 FYNNEI. V was cut by 4 bases and J by 4 bases, with 10 bases left in between. With iRepertoire HTBI primers and Arm-PCR of CDR3 regions, TCR beta libraries were built. Via MiXCR, TCRdb re-called the multiplex PCR reads, giving one row per CDR3 protein. The sample shows approximately 500,000 distinct CDR3 sequences, roughly 21% of them seen only once. The time point denotes: persistent/refractory GD, antithyroid drugs over 5 years with positive TRAb. Generation of the TCR library employed RNA extracted from PBMCs. EDTA tubes received around 9 milliliters of collected peripheral blood.

Source: peripheral blood mononuclear cells (PBMCs), taken when the disease was refractory, from a patient treated with antithyroid drugs. V and J are TRBV2 and TRBJ1-1, with a possible D match to TRBD1 (5 bases). The TCR originated in a female donor with Graves disease. The CDR3 bases are TGTGCCAGCAGTGCACAGGTGAGCACTGAAGCTTTCTTT. Amino acid sequence: CASSAQVSTEAFF.